Listed below are T cell receptor beta chains from one sample, sequenced in a study of OX40 agonist ivuxolimab in advanced cancers. Generated by immunoSEQ multiplex PCR, the TCRdb table keeps only in-frame clones and is missing some. Of about 46,000 clones in the sample, roughly 88% were seen once. This sample comprised CD4+ or CD8+ T cells sorted from blood, obtained in a trial of the OX40 agonist ivuxolimab. These receptors were taken from an adult with an advanced solid tumor such as melanoma, head and neck, liver or kidney cancer. Both conserved end residues are part of each CDR3. The order of the fields is V gene, J gene, CDR3 protein.

v_gene: TRBV4-1; j_gene: TRBJ2-5; CDR3aa: CASSQPRETQYF
v_gene: TRBV5-4; j_gene: TRBJ2-1; CDR3aa: CASSPPTGGDDNEQFF
v_gene: TRBV19; j_gene: TRBJ1-1; CDR3aa: CASSIDQSTEAFF
v_gene: TRBV11-2; j_gene: TRBJ2-5; CDR3aa: CASSLVGARETQYF
v_gene: TRBV2; j_gene: TRBJ2-5; CDR3aa: CASGGSGRGEGQYF
v_gene: TRBV30; j_gene: TRBJ1-1; CDR3aa: CAWSVQQGARNTEAFF
v_gene: TRBV2; j_gene: TRBJ1-5; CDR3aa: CARGTVYSNQPQHF
v_gene: TRBV5-4; j_gene: TRBJ2-5; CDR3aa: CASSEGLAGGLETQYF
v_gene: TRBV2; j_gene: TRBJ1-2; CDR3aa: CASTPSGAKANYGYTF
v_gene: TRBV5-5; j_gene: TRBJ2-3; CDR3aa: CASSLEEAHRDTQYF
v_gene: TRBV21-1; j_gene: TRBJ2-1; CDR3aa: CATPGQDLISGNEQFF
v_gene: TRBV19; j_gene: TRBJ2-6; CDR3aa: CAVNAPQSSGANVLTF
v_gene: TRBV2; j_gene: TRBJ2-7; CDR3aa: CASSEAPYEQYF
v_gene: TRBV5-1; j_gene: TRBJ2-3; CDR3aa: CASSVPSGSAGDTQYF
v_gene: TRBV7-3; j_gene: TRBJ2-3; CDR3aa: CASARVGGDTQYF
v_gene: TRBV5-1; j_gene: TRBJ1-1; CDR3aa: CASSFTGAGTEAFF
v_gene: TRBV28; j_gene: TRBJ1-2; CDR3aa: CASKVQGLYGYTF
v_gene: TRBV18; j_gene: TRBJ2-5; CDR3aa: CASSPGKRPISYQETQYF
v_gene: TRBV28; j_gene: TRBJ2-7; CDR3aa: CASSLWDRASGQYF
v_gene: TRBV30; j_gene: TRBJ1-5; CDR3aa: CAWSPWGLDNQPQHF
v_gene: TRBV27; j_gene: TRBJ1-5; CDR3aa: CASSSRPNQPQHF
v_gene: TRBV29-1; j_gene: TRBJ2-2; CDR3aa: CSAGQGARPGNTGELFF
v_gene: TRBV18; j_gene: TRBJ2-5; CDR3aa: CASSLTMQETQYF
v_gene: TRBV28; j_gene: TRBJ2-1; CDR3aa: CASRGRGTDNEQFF
v_gene: TRBV18; j_gene: TRBJ2-5; CDR3aa: CASSPLPIQGAQVEETQYF
v_gene: TRBV9; j_gene: TRBJ2-5; CDR3aa: CASSVVGETQYF
v_gene: TRBV30; j_gene: TRBJ1-4; CDR3aa: CAWNIGRAGEKLFF
v_gene: TRBV5-1; j_gene: TRBJ2-5; CDR3aa: CASSPLEGGETQYF
v_gene: TRBV15; j_gene: TRBJ2-2; CDR3aa: CATSRVWRPGTRRTGELFF
v_gene: TRBV27; j_gene: TRBJ1-2; CDR3aa: CASSPTGVYYGYTF
v_gene: TRBV7-9; j_gene: TRBJ2-5; CDR3aa: CASSLETGTSGTQYF
v_gene: TRBV19; j_gene: TRBJ2-5; CDR3aa: CASSIRTAETQYF
v_gene: TRBV13; j_gene: TRBJ2-7; CDR3aa: CASSPPGIQQAEQYF
v_gene: TRBV5-1; j_gene: TRBJ2-5; CDR3aa: CASSQKQETQYF
v_gene: TRBV5-5; j_gene: TRBJ2-1; CDR3aa: CASSLGPPSDSYNEQFF
v_gene: TRBV6-4; j_gene: TRBJ2-1; CDR3aa: CASSAEPSYNEQFF
v_gene: TRBV10-3; j_gene: TRBJ2-3; CDR3aa: CAISRNTGGTDTQYF
v_gene: TRBV27; j_gene: TRBJ2-2; CDR3aa: CASSRQEGRSGELFF
v_gene: TRBV19; j_gene: TRBJ2-3; CDR3aa: CASSIFGADTQYF
v_gene: TRBV25-1; j_gene: TRBJ1-1; CDR3aa: CASTRGGQNTEAFF
v_gene: TRBV18; j_gene: TRBJ2-7; CDR3aa: CASSPVPGGLPPYEQYF
v_gene: TRBV5-6; j_gene: TRBJ2-7; CDR3aa: CASSLVPKPYEQYF
v_gene: TRBV27; j_gene: TRBJ2-1; CDR3aa: CASRAGSVYEQFF
v_gene: TRBV30; j_gene: TRBJ2-2; CDR3aa: CAWKLAGELFF
v_gene: TRBV28; j_gene: TRBJ1-5; CDR3aa: CASTDGNQPQHF
v_gene: TRBV19; j_gene: TRBJ1-3; CDR3aa: CASSLDTIYF
v_gene: TRBV11-3; j_gene: TRBJ2-5; CDR3aa: CASSFGSGIVSGETQYF